A single sample is the source of the 22 T cell receptor beta chains below, sequenced in a study of beta chain features in type 1 diabetes listed by TCRdb under 2018. Library preparation was by the immunoSEQ multiplex PCR assay. The entire amount of isolated RNA was reverse transcribed using the High Capacity cDNA Reverse Transcription Kit, so the sequenced TCRB transcripts were expressed ones. TCRdb holds this immuneACCESS table with in-frame rearrangements only. Some clones are missing; in checked studies, unresolved V genes explain under half, and the rest has no known cause. The sample profile shows hundreds of thousands of clones; 15% of them were found once. The ten largest clones add up to about 0.097% of the sample. The sequenced material came from naive CD4+ T cells from blood. In light of the paper, this sample's cell subset or site label describes: true naive CD4+ T cells. All receptors come from a man younger than 35 in good health.

The rearrangement links TRBV7-3 to TRBJ2-1, with D perhaps given as TRBD1 or TRBD2 (5 bases each). The CDR3 covers 13 residues. Trimming removed 4 bases at V and 4 bases at J, with 8 bases between. CDR1 is SGHTA and CDR2 is FQGTGA in the germline V gene. The CDR3 spells CASSSGAYNEQFF. The DNA of the CDR3 is TGTGCCAGCAGCTCCGGGGCATACAATGAGCAGTTCTTC.

This clone was seen only a few times. The chain carries TRBV4-3 and TRBJ2-3, with TRBD1 matching over 7 bases. V gave up 3 bases and J gave up 3 bases; unmatched junction bases: 9. The CDR3 length is 16 residues. Germline V gene data show CDR1 as LGHNA and CDR2 as YSLEER. The CDR3 region is CASSQVPGQTTDTQYF. The CDR3 DNA follows: TGCGCCAGCAGCCAGGTCCCGGGACAGACGACAGATACGCAGTATTTT.

In this sample, this clone turned up a few times. This rearrangement joins TRBV7-3 to TRBJ1-1; TRBD1 is a possible D gene (6 bases). CDR1 and CDR2 (germline): SGHTA, FQGTGA. The CDR3 runs to 15 residues. The germline V and J ends were trimmed by 2 bases and 4 bases, with 14 bases remaining between them. CDR3 sequence (DNA): TGTGCCAGCAGCTTATCAGGGGTTAGGGGCACTGAAGCTTTCTTT. This sequence encodes CASSLSGVRGTEAFF.

J is TRBJ2-1 and V is TRBV6-5, with D unclear. Germline assignment: CDR1 MNHEY and CDR2 SVGAGI. V was cut by 0 bases and J by 6 bases, with 12 bases left in between. This CDR3 contains 15 residues. The CDR3 sequence is CASSYSRNLGNEQFF. CDR3 nucleotide sequence: TGTGCCAGCAGTTACTCCCGCAACCTGGGCAATGAGCAGTTCTTC.

Only a few counts were recorded for this clone. The V call is TRBV7-2, the J call TRBJ2-1; tentative D call: TRBD1 (5 bases). The CDR3 is 15 amino acids. CDR1 and CDR2 from the germline V gene are SGHTA and FQGNSA. Trimming removed 8 bases at V and 7 bases at J, with 21 bases between. CDR3 in DNA: TGTGCCAGCTGGAGAGGCCAGGCCAAGGGGAATGAGCAGTTCTTC. This gives the protein CASWRGQAKGNEQFF.

The J gene is TRBJ2-2, the V gene TRBV18, with TRBD2 identical over 7 bases. V lost 6 bases to trimming and J lost 1 base; unmatched junction nucleotides: 5. This CDR3 has 15 amino acids. Germline CDR1 reads KGHSH; CDR2 reads LQKENI. The DNA for the CDR3 is TGTGCCAGCTCCCCCCAGCGGGGGAACACCGGGGAGCTGTTTTTT. This encodes CASSPQRGNTGELFF.

V and J are TRBV7-2 and TRBJ2-3; D gene unclear. Germline loops: CDR1 SGHTA, CDR2 FQGNSA. Trimming left V 3 bases short and J 6 bases short, with 16 bases between. The CDR3 is 15 amino acids. This CDR3 is CASSFWARAGDTQYF. Here the CDR3 DNA reads TGTGCCAGCAGCTTCTGGGCACGGGCCGGGGATACGCAGTATTTT. Combining the CDR3 with reference TRBV7-2 and TRBJ2-3 gives the whole variable domain GAGVSQSPSNKVTEKGKDVELRCDPISGHTALYWYRQSLGQGLEFLIYFQGNSAPDKSGLPSDRFSAERTGGSVSTLTIQRTQQEDSAVYLCASSFWARAGDTQYFGPGTRLTVL.

This CDR3 is CASSLGAGTASYEQYF. For the CDR3, the DNA is TGCGCCAGCAGCTTGGGGGCCGGGACAGCGTCCTACGAGCAGTACTTC. The chain joins TRBV5-1 to TRBJ2-7, with 7 positions matching TRBD1. CDR1 is SGHRS, CDR2 YFSETQ, per germline. Germline trimming cut 0 bases from V and 1 base from J; bases unmatched to any gene: 7. This CDR3 has 16 amino acids. The full variable domain, its missing parts supplied by reference TRBV5-1 and TRBJ2-7, is KAGVTQTPRYLIKTRGQQVTLSCSPISGHRSVSWYQQTPGQGLQFLFEYFSETQRNKGNFPGRFSGRQFSNSRSEMNVSTLELGDSALYLCASSLGAGTASYEQYFGPGTRLTVT.

This clone was observed a handful of times. V and J are TRBV20-1 and TRBJ1-1; no reliable D call. V was pared by 1 base and J by 6 bases, with 3 bases between. The CDR3 runs 10 residues. CDR1 is DFQATT and CDR2 is SNEGSKA in the germline V gene (reference sequence). The CDR3 DNA sequence: TGCAGTGCTAGAGCAGCTGAAGCTTTCTTT. This codes for CSARAAEAFF.

This clone was counted a few times. The chain uses TRBV29-1 and TRBJ2-7; D unresolved. Germline lookup yields CDR1 SQVTM and CDR2 ANQGSEA. Trimming removed 4 bases from V and 7 bases from J, with 17 bases in between. CDR3 length: 13 residues. As DNA, the CDR3 is TGCAGCGTTGGTGGTCTTCTAGTAAGGGAGCAGTACTTC. Translating gives CSVGGLLVREQYF.

The chain combines TRBV5-4 with TRBJ2-1; D may be TRBD2 (5 bases). The length of the CDR3 is 16 residues. Looked up from germline, CDR1 is SGHNT and CDR2 is YYREEE (reference sequence). Deletions cut 7 bases from V and 6 bases from J, with 23 bases between. This chain's CDR3 is CASRAGSSFGGNEQFF. CDR3 nucleotide sequence: TGTGCCAGCCGGGCGGGTAGCTCCTTCGGTGGCAATGAGCAGTTCTTC.

This clone was recorded a few times. The gene calls are TRBV2 and TRBJ1-2; 9 positions agree with TRBD1. V lost 7 bases, J lost 4 bases, and 10 bases stayed unmatched. From germline, CDR1 is SNHLY and CDR2 FYNNEI. The CDR3 spans 15 residues. The CDR3 DNA sequence: TGTGCCAGCATGATGGACAGGGGATATGGCTATGGCTACACCTTC. This translates into CASMMDRGYGYGYTF.

This clone was seen a handful of times. This rearrangement joins TRBV7-9 to TRBJ1-1; no reliable D call. Trimming pared 7 bases from V and 2 bases from J, leaving 8 bases between. CDR1 is SEHNR and CDR2 is FQNEAQ in the germline V gene (reference sequence). There are 12 residues in the CDR3. The CDR3 sequence: CASIRGNTEAFF. DNA of the CDR3: TGTGCCAGCATTCGGGGAAACACTGAAGCTTTCTTT.

CDR3 in amino acids: CASVTQGMHSADTQYF. The DNA for the CDR3 is TGTGCCAGCGTAACACAGGGGATGCACAGTGCGGATACGCAGTATTTT. The chain has TRBV2 and TRBJ2-3; 7 bases are shared with TRBD1. This CDR3 has 16 residues. Trimming cost V 8 bases and J 6 bases; bases outside gene matches: 17. Germline lookup yields CDR1 SNHLY and CDR2 FYNNEI.

This clone has a handful of counts. The chain employs TRBV6-6 and TRBJ2-7; D not certain. This CDR3 comprises 14 residues. The germline V and J ends were trimmed by 4 bases and 2 bases, with 12 bases remaining between them. The germline V gene has CDR1 MNHNY and CDR2 SVGAGI (reference sequence). Here the CDR3 DNA reads TGTGCCAGCAGTTCCAAGACAACGACCTACGAGCAGTACTTC. Translated, it gives CASSSKTTTYEQYF.

V and J are TRBV6-1 and TRBJ1-1; 9 bases are shared with TRBD1. Germline V gives CDR1 MNHNS, CDR2 SASEGT. The CDR3 has 14 amino acids. The V segment lost 3 bases and the J segment 6 bases; nucleotides outside the gene matches: 5. The CDR3: CASSERDRVSEAFF. The CDR3 coding sequence is TGTGCCAGCAGTGAGCGGGACAGGGTCTCTGAAGCTTTCTTT.

This chain connects TRBV29-1 to TRBJ2-1; 7 bases fit TRBD1. The germline V gene has CDR1 SQVTM and CDR2 ANQGSEA. The CDR3 has 16 amino acids. Losses at the gene ends were 4 bases for V and 4 bases for J; bases not matched to a gene: 13. The CDR3 reads CSVGSLRGPQYNEQFF. DNA for the CDR3: TGCAGCGTTGGCTCTTTGAGGGGGCCTCAGTACAATGAGCAGTTCTTC.

This clone was counted only a few times. J is TRBJ1-4 and V is TRBV9; no firm D call. V lost 4 bases to trimming and J lost 2 bases, with 9 bases between them. This CDR3 comprises 14 residues. The germline V gene has CDR1 SGDLS and CDR2 YYNGEE. The CDR3 region has the DNA TGTGCCAGCAGCCCTCAGGCTACTAATGAAAAACTGTTTTTT. Translating it yields CASSPQATNEKLFF.

This chain joins TRBV29-1 and TRBJ2-5; D remains unclear. Germline CDR1 reads SQVTM; CDR2 reads ANQGSEA. The V and J ends lost 2 bases and 4 bases respectively, with 11 bases between them. This CDR3 has 13 residues. The CDR3 nucleotides are TGCAGCGTTGAATACACCCAAGTAGAGACCCAGTACTTC. Amino acids: CSVEYTQVETQYF.

This clone has only a few counts. The chain employs TRBV5-1 and TRBJ2-5; D is perhaps TRBD1 (6 bases). V lost 5 bases and J lost 5, with 19 bases in between. CDR3 size: 15 residues. Per germline, CDR1 SGHRS and CDR2 YFSETQ. CDR3 nucleotide sequence: TGCGCCAGCAGACTACTCACAGGGCCCCGGGAGACCCAGTACTTC. Protein product: CASRLLTGPRETQYF.

V is TRBV9 and J is TRBJ2-1; a weak D match, TRBD1 (6 bases). The CDR3 is 15 residues long. Germline V gene lookup returns CDR1 SGDLS and CDR2 YYNGEE. V was pared by 3 bases and J by 3 bases, with 13 bases between. The CDR3 region has the DNA TGTGCCAGCAGCGCCGACAGGCGCAACTACAATGAGCAGTTCTTC. Protein: CASSADRRNYNEQFF. The full variable domain, rest sourced from reference TRBV9 and TRBJ2-1, is DSGVTQTPKHLITATGQRVTLRCSPRSGDLSVYWYQQSLDQGLQFLIQYYNGEERAKGNILERFSAQQFPDLHSELNLSSLELGDSALYFCASSADRRNYNEQFFGPGTRLTVL.

This clone was seen more than once but under ten times. This sample includes further DNA sequences coding for the same CDR3. The rearrangement uses TRBV7-2 and TRBJ2-7; no reliable D call. V was pared by 1 base and J by 0 bases, with 7 bases between. Germline CDR1 reads SGHTA; CDR2 reads FQGNSA. This CDR3 comprises 14 residues. The chain's CDR3 is CASSLGTHSYEQYF. The CDR3 DNA is TGTGCCAGCAGCTTAGGTACCCACTCCTACGAGCAGTACTTC. The full variable domain, rest sourced from reference TRBV7-2 and TRBJ2-7, is GAGVSQSPSNKVTEKGKDVELRCDPISGHTALYWYRQSLGQGLEFLIYFQGNSAPDKSGLPSDRFSAERTGGSVSTLTIQRTQQEDSAVYLCASSLGTHSYEQYFGPGTRLTVT.